These 21 T cell receptor beta chains came from one sample sequenced in a study of spatial heterogeneity in lung cancer. TCRdb processed the 5' RACE reads anew with MiXCR; each CDR3 protein has one entry. Here the sample spans around 15,000 distinct CDR3 sequences, about 3.9% being singletons. Time point indicated: sample taken at primary tumor resection. Here the sequenced sample was normal lung tissue next to the tumor, taken at surgery. These receptors all come from a male donor with early-stage non-small cell lung cancer.

This clonotype was detected ten times or more. This beta chain is an off-target read within a library intended for alpha chains, so its frequency means little. This sequence joins TRBV11-2 and TRBJ2-1; 11 nucleotides line up with TRBD2. CDR3 length: 12 residues. The V gene's germline CDR1 is SGHAT and CDR2 FQNNGV. Trimming took 6 bases from V and 15 from J; bases not matched to a gene: 7. This CDR3 is CASRFTSGSMFF. The CDR3 DNA is TGTGCCAGCAGGTTCACTAGCGGGAGTATGTTCTTC.

This clonotype was seen repeatedly, ten times or more. Being off target in a library aimed at alpha chains, this beta chain has a size of little meaning. The rearrangement joins TRBV18 to TRBJ1-5; D is possibly TRBD1 (5 bases). Germline loops: CDR1 KGHSH, CDR2 LQKENI. V shed 3 bases and J shed 7 bases, with 19 bases lying between them. The CDR3 is made up of 16 amino acids. The CDR3 nucleotides read TGTGCCAGCTCACCGTCGCAGGGTAGTGACGGACAGCCCCAGCATTTT. Amino acid sequence: CASSPSQGSDGQPQHF.

This clonotype was recorded at least ten times. As an off-target read in a library built for alpha chains, this beta chain has a frequency of little significance. The chain is built from TRBV18 and TRBJ2-7; D possibly corresponds to TRBD1 (6 bases). CDR3 length: 15 amino acids. Germline CDR1 is KGHSH and CDR2 is LQKENI. V lost 3 bases to trimming and J lost 0 bases, with 12 bases between them. The CDR3 here is CASSPQGSSSYEQYF. The CDR3 DNA is TGTGCCAGCTCACCTCAGGGGTCATCCTCCTACGAGCAGTACTTC.

This clonotype was observed many times. Within a library made for alpha chains, this beta chain is off target, and its count is uninformative. The chain employs TRBV27 and TRBJ1-2; D ambiguous. Germline V CDR1 and CDR2: MNHEY, SMNVEV (reference sequence). The CDR3 spans 16 residues. Trimming stripped 3 bases from V and 6 bases from J, with 20 bases between. In DNA, the CDR3 is TGTGCCAGCAGTTTTCCCCCTTTGTTAGTTTGGGATGGCTACACCTTC. Translating gives CASSFPPLLVWDGYTF.

This clonotype ranks as medium-sized. The size of this beta chain means little, since it is a stray read in a library made for alpha chains. The J gene is TRBJ2-7, the V gene TRBV27; 9 nucleotides agree with TRBD2. The germline V gene has CDR1 MNHEY and CDR2 SMNVEV (reference sequence). J gave up 3 bases and V 6 bases, and 21 bases lay outside the gene matches. This CDR3 region has 19 residues. In DNA form, the CDR3 reads TGTGCCAGCAGACCCAGGACTAGCGACCCATCTTCCCTCTACTACGAGCAGTACTTC. This gives the protein CASRPRTSDPSSLYYEQYF.

The sample holds many counts of this clonotype. The size of this beta chain means little, since it is a stray read in a library made for alpha chains. The chain joins TRBV12-3 or TRBV12-4 to TRBJ1-1; D perhaps matches TRBD1 (5 bases). The CDR3 extends over 14 amino acids. V dropped 3 bases and J dropped 11 bases, with 19 bases sitting between them. CDR3 loop: CASSFSGSSLMAFF. In DNA, the CDR3 is TGTGCCAGCAGTTTTTCAGGGTCATCGTTGATGGCTTTCTTT.

This clonotype was recorded many times. A library made for alpha chains picked up this beta chain off target, so its size means little. V gene TRBV28 combines with J gene TRBJ1-2; D gene unclear. This CDR3 is 11 amino acids long. Between the trimmed V and J ends, which lost 5 bases and 2 bases, there was a span of 3 bases. Germline assignment: CDR1 MDHEN and CDR2 SYDVKM. The CDR3 spells CASSRNYGYTF. CDR3 DNA: TGTGCCAGCAGTCGAAACTATGGCTACACCTTC.

In its sample, this clonotype was seen many times. This beta chain slipped into a library made for alpha chains as a stray read, so its size is not meaningful. V gene TRBV20-1 combines with J gene TRBJ1-1; D not certain. The CDR3 extends over 9 amino acids. Germline CDR1 is DFQATT and CDR2 is SNEGSKA (reference sequence). CDR3 region: CRLNTEAFF. Written as DNA, the CDR3 is TGCAGGCTGAACACTGAAGCTTTCTTT.

This clonotype was picked up many times. Little can be read into the size of this beta chain, an off-target read in a library designed for alpha chains. The CDR3 reads CASSYYPGDRGLREQYF. For the CDR3, the DNA is TGTGCCAGCAGTTATTACCCCGGCGACAGGGGGCTTCGCGAGCAGTACTTC. The chain couples TRBV12-3 or TRBV12-4 to TRBJ2-7; TRBD1 matches at 10 bases. The junction had 15 bases not matched to a gene; V was cut back by 4 bases and J by 6 bases. The CDR3 consists of 17 residues.

Many counts were recorded for this clonotype. Since it is a stray read in a library aimed at alpha chains, this beta chain has a size that is not meaningful. The genes are TRBV20-1 and TRBJ2-1; 9 bases are shared with TRBD1. With 0 bases clipped from V and 6 bases from J, the junction kept 3 bases outside the gene matches. The CDR3 is 14 amino acids. CDR1 DFQATT and CDR2 SNEGSKA come from the germline V gene (reference sequence). CDR3 region: CSAREPTGGNEQFF. Here the CDR3 DNA reads TGCAGTGCTAGAGAGCCGACAGGGGGCAATGAGCAGTTCTTC.

The table lists this clonotype with many counts. Because this beta chain is a stray read in a library intended to capture alpha chains, its abundance should not be given much weight. This chain links TRBV6-2 or TRBV6-3 with TRBJ1-5; TRBD1 agrees at 10 bases. V trimming: 6 bases; J trimming: 2 bases; junction bases outside the gene matches: 7. Germline V gives CDR1 MNHEY, CDR2 SVGEGT. The CDR3 runs to 16 residues. The CDR3 region has the DNA TGTGCCAGCAGGCGTCCCGGGACAGGGGGCAATCAGCCCCAGCATTTT. Translation: CASRRPGTGGNQPQHF.

By share of the sample, this clonotype is medium-sized (0.01 to 0.1%). The library was prepared for alpha chains; this beta chain is a stray read, so its frequency means little. The J gene is TRBJ2-2, the V gene TRBV12-3 or TRBV12-4, with D possibly being TRBD1 (6 bases). The V and J ends lost 7 bases and 0 bases respectively, with 9 bases between them. This CDR3 has 14 residues. The CDR3 here is CASIDRTNTGELFF. The DNA of the CDR3 is TGTGCCAGCATAGACAGGACGAACACCGGGGAGCTGTTTTTT.

This clonotype has a count of ten or more. The library was built for alpha chains, so this beta chain is an off-target read and its size means little. The chain joins TRBV15 to TRBJ2-7; possibly TRBD2 for D (6 bases). The CDR3 consists of 13 residues. The germline V gene encodes CDR1 LNHNV and CDR2 YYDKDF (reference sequence). Trimming removed 1 base at V and 6 bases at J, with 10 bases between. CDR3 nucleotides: TGTGCCACCAGCAGAGCTAGCGCGAGCGAGCAGTACTTC. As protein: CATSRASASEQYF.

This clonotype qualifies as medium-sized. A library prepared for alpha chains yielded this beta chain as an off-target read; its size is of little meaning. The rearrangement uses TRBV7-3 and TRBJ1-2; D call uncertain. V was cut by 3 bases and J by 2 bases, with 7 bases left in between. Germline CDR1 is SGHTA and CDR2 is FQGTGA. This CDR3 spans 13 amino acids. The CDR3 DNA reads as TGTGCCAGCAGCTTTAACTCCAACTATGGCTACACCTTC. Protein sequence: CASSFNSNYGYTF.

This clonotype was seen ten or more times. Found in a library prepared for alpha chains, this beta chain is an off-target read, and its abundance has little meaning. The chain recombines TRBV24-1 with TRBJ2-2, with a weak D call TRBD2 (5 bases). This CDR3 is 17 amino acids long. Germline CDR1 reads KGHDR; CDR2 reads SFDVKD. Trimming left V 0 bases short and J 0 bases short, with 10 bases between. CDR3 coding DNA: TGTGCCACCAGTGATTTGTACTGGGGAGCGAACACCGGGGAGCTGTTTTTT. Amino acid sequence: CATSDLYWGANTGELFF.

This clonotype was detected ten times or more. Little can be read into the size of this beta chain, an off-target read in a library designed for alpha chains. The gene calls are TRBV28 and TRBJ2-7, with D unresolved. The V and J ends lost 7 bases and 4 bases respectively, with 23 bases between them. The CDR3 is 16 amino acids. Germline V CDR1 and CDR2: MDHEN, SYDVKM. The CDR3 is CASTPTIGSQEYEQYF. The CDR3 nucleotides read TGTGCCAGCACTCCGACGATCGGGTCCCAGGAGTACGAGCAGTACTTC.

This clonotype was counted many times. In a library made to pick up alpha chains, this beta chain is a stray read with a size that means little. The rearrangement joins TRBV20-1 to TRBJ2-5; TRBD1 aligns across 7 bases. The CDR3 has 14 residues. Germline loops: CDR1 DFQATT, CDR2 SNEGSKA (reference sequence). V shed 4 bases and J 2 bases; nucleotides not matched to a gene: 7. The CDR3 loop reads CSATPMGQQETQYF. DNA for the CDR3: TGCAGTGCTACCCCTATGGGACAGCAAGAGACCCAGTACTTC.

This clonotype was seen ten or more times. For a library built for alpha chains, this beta chain is a stray read; little rests on its size. This chain uses TRBV12-3 or TRBV12-4 with TRBJ2-3; TRBD1 might be the D (5 bases). The CDR3 is 14 amino acids. The ends were cut back, 10 bases at V and 0 bases at J, with 14 bases in the middle. CDR3 amino acids: CATRWGPSTDTQYF. The CDR3 region has the DNA TGTGCCACCCGCTGGGGCCCAAGCACAGATACGCAGTATTTT.

There are many counts of this clonotype. Little can be read into the size of this beta chain, an off-target read in a library designed for alpha chains. This chain connects TRBV6-6 to TRBJ2-7; maybe TRBD2 (5 bases). CDR1 is MNHNY and CDR2 is SVGAGI in the germline V gene (reference sequence). The CDR3 covers 15 residues. V dropped 5 bases and J dropped 2 bases, with 16 bases sitting between them. CDR3: CASSTSSESPYEQYF. Here the CDR3 DNA reads TGTGCCAGCAGTACTAGTAGCGAATCACCCTACGAGCAGTACTTC.

Many counts were recorded for this clonotype. The library was designed around alpha chains, so this beta chain is a stray read whose abundance carries little weight. The rearrangement joins TRBV6-6 to TRBJ1-6, with 9 bases fitting TRBD1. V trimming: 2 bases; J trimming: 11 bases; junction bases outside the gene matches: 10. This CDR3 has 16 residues. Germline V gene lookup returns CDR1 MNHNY and CDR2 SVGAGI (reference sequence). The CDR3 DNA reads TGTGCCAGCAGTTACCCGCAGGGACAGGGAATTCCACCCCTCCACTTT. As protein: CASSYPQGQGIPPLHF.

On this clonotype: In a library made to pick up alpha chains, this beta chain is a stray read with a size that means little. The V and J genes are TRBV20-1 and TRBJ2-5, with 9 bases lining up with TRBD2. The CDR3 runs 14 residues. Losses at the gene ends were 3 bases for V and 5 bases for J; bases not matched to a gene: 7. Germline CDR1 is DFQATT and CDR2 is SNEGSKA (reference sequence). For the CDR3, the DNA is TGCAGTGCTAGGCAACTAGCGGGTTGGGAGACCCAGTACTTC. Its translation: CSARQLAGWETQYF.